The next 24 T cell receptor beta chains were all read from a single sample in a study of neurological immune-mediated disorders. TCRdb fed the 5' RACE reads into MiXCR, producing one record per CDR3 protein. The sample carries 65,000 to 90,000 distinct CDR3 sequences, about 5.5% recorded once. The sequenced sample consisted of PBMCs. These receptor sequences come from a woman aged 30 to 39 with multiple sclerosis.

This clonotype was observed many times. The chain couples TRBV27 to TRBJ2-3; tentative D call: TRBD1 (5 bases). The germline CDR1 and CDR2 sequences are MNHEY and SMNVEV (reference sequence). The CDR3 runs to 15 residues. V lost 6 bases and J lost 4, with 17 bases in between. The CDR3 DNA follows: TGTGCCAGCAGCCATGACAGTCTCCGATCAGATACGCAGTATTTT. This sequence encodes CASSHDSLRSDTQYF.

A few counts support this clonotype. V gene TRBV12-3 or TRBV12-4 combines with J gene TRBJ2-3; weak D call: TRBD2 (5 bases). The germline V and J ends were trimmed by 5 bases and 0 bases, with 9 bases remaining between them. The CDR3 runs to 14 residues. CDR3 coding DNA: TGTGCCAGCAGTCCTAGCTGGAGCACAGATACGCAGTATTTT. It yields the protein CASSPSWSTDTQYF.

This clonotype was counted many times. The gene calls are TRBV6-5 and TRBJ1-1; D not resolved. Germline loops: CDR1 MNHEY, CDR2 SVGAGI. Trimming shortened V by 0 bases and J by 2 bases, and 7 bases separated the two germline ends. There are 14 residues in the CDR3. CDR3 nucleotide sequence: TGTGCCAGCAGTTACTCGGGCAGAAACACTGAAGCTTTCTTT. Translating it yields CASSYSGRNTEAFF.

This clonotype was seen many times. The chain couples TRBV7-2 to TRBJ1-1; no clear D. Between the trimmed V and J ends, which lost 1 base and 1 base, there was a span of 10 bases. This CDR3 spans 15 amino acids. The germline V gene has CDR1 SGHTA and CDR2 FQGNSA. CDR3 in DNA: TGTGCCAGCAGCTTAGGGTTGGGTTGGAACACTGAAGCTTTCTTT. It encodes CASSLGLGWNTEAFF.

This clonotype was picked up many times. The rearrangement joins TRBV5-1 to TRBJ2-2; the D gene is possibly TRBD1 (6 bases). Germline assignment: CDR1 SGHRS and CDR2 YFSETQ. This CDR3 comprises 16 residues. Trimming removed 4 bases from V and 0 bases from J, with 13 bases in between. The CDR3 DNA sequence: TGCGCCAGCAGCACCGGACAGCCAGCGAACACCGGGGAGCTGTTTTTT. Protein sequence: CASSTGQPANTGELFF.

This clonotype was recorded many times. The gene calls are TRBV19 and TRBJ2-1, with 8 bases fitting TRBD2. The trim removed 7 bases at V and 2 bases at J, leaving 7 bases unmatched. The CDR3 sequence is 15 residues long. Germline-derived CDR1 and CDR2 are LNHDA and SQIVND (reference sequence). In nucleotides, the CDR3 is TGTGCCAGTACCGATAGCGGGAAAACCTACAATGAGCAGTTCTTC. Translation gives CASTDSGKTYNEQFF.

This clonotype has just a few counts. The chain links TRBV12-3 or TRBV12-4 to TRBJ2-6; 9 nucleotides match TRBD1. V gave up 5 bases and J gave up 1 base; unmatched junction bases: 3. CDR3 length: 16 residues. CDR3 sequence: CASSPGQGSGANVLTF. DNA of the CDR3: TGTGCCAGCAGTCCGGGACAGGGATCTGGGGCCAACGTCCTGACTTTC.

This clonotype was detected only a few times. The chain couples TRBV27 to TRBJ1-5, with 7 bases fitting TRBD1. The germline CDR1 and CDR2 sequences are MNHEY and SMNVEV (reference sequence). J gave up 4 bases and V 6 bases, and 6 bases lay outside the gene matches. CDR3 length: 14 residues. This chain's CDR3 is CASRGTAGNQPQHF. The CDR3 nucleotides are TGTGCCAGCAGAGGGACAGCCGGGAATCAGCCCCAGCATTTT.

Only a few counts were recorded for this clonotype. The chain uses TRBV5-1 and TRBJ1-1, with unresolved D. CDR1 is SGHRS, CDR2 YFSETQ, per germline. The length of the CDR3 is 13 residues. V lost 0 bases to trimming and J lost 9 bases, with 12 bases between them. CDR3 protein: CASSLGSLLQAFF. DNA for the CDR3: TGCGCCAGCAGCTTGGGGTCATTACTACAAGCTTTCTTT.

In this sample, this clonotype turned up a few times. A much bigger clone sits one base away, suggesting this may be a read error. The rearrangement uses TRBV7-8 and TRBJ2-5, with a weak D call TRBD2 (6 bases). Per the germline V gene, CDR1 is SGHVS and CDR2 is FQNEAQ. The CDR3 is 16 residues long. Deletions cut 3 bases from V and 10 bases from J, with 24 bases between. The CDR3 loop is CASSFYAEGAEGNQYF. Written as DNA, the CDR3 is TGTGCCAGCAGCTTTTATGCGGAGGGCGCGGAGGGGAACCAGTACTTC. Supplemented by reference TRBV7-8 and TRBJ2-5, the full variable domain reads GAGVSQSPRYKVAKRGQDVALRCDPISGHVSLFWYQQALGQGPEFLTYFQNEAQLDKSGLPSDRFFAERPEGSVSTLKIQRTQQEDSAVYLCASSFYAEGAEGNQYFGPGTRLLVL.

This clonotype was seen ten or more times. The gene calls are TRBV5-1 and TRBJ2-1; 11 nucleotides match TRBD2. The V gene's germline CDR1 is SGHRS and CDR2 YFSETQ. The ends lost 3 bases at V and 6 bases at J; junction bases unmatched: 11. The CDR3 covers 17 residues. The chain's CDR3 is CASSSYSGRASSNEQFF. For the CDR3, the DNA is TGCGCCAGCAGCTCTTATAGCGGGAGGGCCTCTTCCAATGAGCAGTTCTTC.

In regard to this clonotype: An end of the junction does not agree with germline; a read error may underlie this. This chain joins TRBV5-1 and TRBJ2-1; 12 bases fit TRBD2. The CDR3 runs to 17 residues. The germline gives CDR1 SGHRS, CDR2 YFSETQ. The CDR3 DNA sequence: TGCGCTAGCAGCCCTAGCGGGGGGGCCTTTGGGTACAATGAGCAGTTCTTC. Residues: CASSPSGGAFGYNEQFF.

V and J are TRBV12-3 or TRBV12-4 and TRBJ2-1; 8 bases fit TRBD1. V lost 3 bases and J lost 3; bases outside the gene matches: 1. The CDR3 length is 14 residues. The CDR3 is CASSFTGGYNEQFF. CDR3 sequence (DNA): TGTGCCAGCAGTTTTACAGGGGGCTACAATGAGCAGTTCTTC.

This clonotype was seen repeatedly, ten times or more. The chain recombines TRBV20-1 with TRBJ1-1, with TRBD1 as a possible D gene (6 bases). There are 16 residues in the CDR3. V lost 1 base and J 7 bases, leaving 22 bases between the germline ends. CDR1 is DFQATT, CDR2 SNEGSKA, per germline (reference sequence). The CDR3 spells CSARGRHRASGIEAFF. CDR3 DNA sequence: TGCAGTGCTAGAGGTAGGCACAGGGCTTCGGGGATTGAAGCTTTCTTT.

This clonotype was recorded many times. The genes are TRBV10-3 and TRBJ2-7; 11 bases map to TRBD2. Germline CDR1 is ENHRY and CDR2 is SYGVKD. This CDR3 spans 14 amino acids. With 5 bases clipped from V and 5 bases from J, the junction kept 5 bases outside the gene matches. CDR3 sequence reads: CAISTSGSGHEQYF. For the CDR3, the DNA is TGTGCCATCAGTACTAGCGGGAGTGGCCACGAGCAGTACTTC.

This clonotype was detected ten times or more. The chain couples TRBV20-1 to TRBJ2-1, with 11 bases that match TRBD2. From germline, CDR1 is DFQATT and CDR2 SNEGSKA (reference sequence). CDR3 length: 14 amino acids. The trim removed 6 bases at V and 10 bases at J, leaving 11 bases unmatched. The CDR3: CSAVRLAGGREQFF. The CDR3 DNA reads TGCAGTGCCGTACGGCTAGCGGGGGGAAGAGAGCAGTTCTTC.

This clonotype was observed a few times. The V call is TRBV15, the J call TRBJ2-3; TRBD2 is a possible D gene (6 bases). Trimming shortened V by 10 bases and J by 1 base, and 9 bases separated the two germline ends. Germline lookup yields CDR1 LNHNV and CDR2 YYDKDF (reference sequence). The CDR3 length is 12 residues. Here the CDR3 DNA reads TGTGCCATCGGGGAGGGCACAGATACGCAGTATTTT. Translation gives CAIGEGTDTQYF.

This clonotype came up many times. V gene TRBV5-1 combines with J gene TRBJ1-1, with D unclear. The CDR3 covers 17 residues. Germline-derived CDR1 and CDR2 are SGHRS and YFSETQ. Between the trimmed V and J ends, which lost 4 bases and 3 bases, there was a span of 22 bases. CDR3 sequence: CASSAGIASSGDTEAFF. The CDR3 DNA follows: TGCGCCAGCAGCGCGGGAATAGCTTCCTCGGGTGACACTGAAGCTTTCTTT.

The chain joins TRBV10-2 to TRBJ2-5; TRBD2 might be the D (6 bases). This CDR3 has 13 amino acids. Germline V lookup: CDR1 WSHSY, CDR2 SAAADI. The V end lost 6 bases, the J end lost 4 bases, and 12 bases lay between the germline ends. CDR3 loop: CASSAAGGETQYF. The CDR3 nucleotides read TGCGCCAGCAGCGCTGCCGGGGGAGAGACCCAGTACTTC.

This clonotype was counted at least ten times. The rearrangement uses TRBV5-1 and TRBJ2-3; D remains ambiguous. CDR1 is SGHRS, CDR2 YFSETQ, per germline. The V end was cut by 4 bases, the J end by 1 base, with 7 bases between. The CDR3 length is 13 residues. CDR3 DNA sequence: TGCGCCAGCAGCACCCAGGGCACAGATACGCAGTATTTT. Amino acid sequence: CASSTQGTDTQYF.

At least ten counts were recorded for this clonotype. V is TRBV20-1 and J is TRBJ1-2; a possible D gene is TRBD1 (6 bases). V was cut by 0 bases and J by 8 bases, with 22 bases left in between. Germline assignment: CDR1 DFQATT and CDR2 SNEGSKA (reference sequence). This CDR3 is 16 amino acids long. The CDR3 here is CSARDPGRGGSGGYTF. CDR3 sequence (DNA): TGCAGTGCTAGAGATCCGGGAAGGGGGGGCTCGGGAGGCTACACCTTC.

This clonotype was picked up many times. The chain combines TRBV5-1 with TRBJ2-1; 14 positions match TRBD2. V lost 5 bases and J lost 1; bases outside the gene matches: 11. Per the germline V gene, CDR1 is SGHRS and CDR2 is YFSETQ. The CDR3 extends over 19 amino acids. CDR3 nucleotides: TGCGCCAGCAGTTCTGGGACTAGCGGGAGTGTCTTTTCCTACAATGAGCAGTTCTTC. Residues: CASSSGTSGSVFSYNEQFF.

This clonotype was counted many times. This rearrangement joins TRBV5-1 to TRBJ2-1; 8 bases agree with TRBD1. Per germline, CDR1 SGHRS and CDR2 YFSETQ. The CDR3 covers 13 residues. The ends lost 3 bases at V and 10 bases at J; junction bases unmatched: 6. Written as DNA, the CDR3 is TGCGCCAGCAGCTCTGCCGGGACAGGCGAGCAGTTCTTC. This encodes CASSSAGTGEQFF.

This clonotype was counted many times. The V and J genes are TRBV20-1 and TRBJ2-6; D is possibly TRBD2 (6 bases). V dropped 1 base and J dropped 2 bases, with 12 bases sitting between them. The CDR3 length is 16 residues. Germline assignment: CDR1 DFQATT and CDR2 SNEGSKA (reference sequence). CDR3 nucleotides: TGCAGTGCTAGAGCGGAGGGAAGCACTGGGGCCAACGTCCTGACTTTC. It translates to CSARAEGSTGANVLTF.